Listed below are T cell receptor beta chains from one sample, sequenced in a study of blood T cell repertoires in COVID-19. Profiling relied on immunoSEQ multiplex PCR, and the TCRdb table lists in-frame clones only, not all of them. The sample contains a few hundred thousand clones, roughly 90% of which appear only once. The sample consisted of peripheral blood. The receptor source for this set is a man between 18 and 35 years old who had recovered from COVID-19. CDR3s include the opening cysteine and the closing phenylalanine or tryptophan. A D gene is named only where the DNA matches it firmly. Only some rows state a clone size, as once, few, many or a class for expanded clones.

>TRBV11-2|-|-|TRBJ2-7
CASSSLRGRIRSYEQYF
TGTGCCAGCAGCTCTCTAAGAGGGCGAATCCGCTCCTACGAGCAGTACTTC
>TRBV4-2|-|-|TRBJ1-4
CASSQDAGGWEGFF
TGTGCCAGCAGCCAAGACGCCGGGGGGTGGGAAGGGTTTTTT
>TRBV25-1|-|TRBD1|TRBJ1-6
CASSGTGPGPLHF
TGTGCCAGCAGCGGGACAGGCCCGGGACCCCTCCACTTT
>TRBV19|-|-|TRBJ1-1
CASSIEWGRMNTEAFF
TGTGCCAGTTCCATCGAGTGGGGGCGCATGAACACTGAAGCTTTCTTT
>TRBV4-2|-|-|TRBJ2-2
CASSQSRGNTGELFF
TGTGCCAGCAGCCAAAGCAGGGGGAACACCGGGGAGCTGTTTTTT
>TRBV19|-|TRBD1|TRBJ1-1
CASSTGQGGGTEAFF
TGTGCCAGTAGCACCGGACAGGGCGGAGGCACTGAAGCTTTCTTT
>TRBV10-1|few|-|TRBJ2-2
CASSNQGTGTGELFF
TGCGCCAGTTCGAACCAGGGGACGGGCACCGGGGAGCTGTTTTTT
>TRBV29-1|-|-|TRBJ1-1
CSVLSGPGEAFF
TGCAGCGTCCTAAGTGGTCCGGGTGAAGCTTTCTTT
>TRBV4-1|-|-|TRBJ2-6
CASSQVVGSGANVLTF
TGCGCCAGCAGCCAAGTGGTCGGGTCTGGGGCCAACGTCCTGACTTTC
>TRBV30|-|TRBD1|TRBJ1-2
CAWRGGQGSYGYTF
TGTGCCTGGAGGGGCGGACAGGGGAGCTATGGCTACACCTTC
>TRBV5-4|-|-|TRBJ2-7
CASSLVQAADEQYF
TGTGCCAGCAGCTTGGTACAGGCTGCGGACGAGCAGTACTTC
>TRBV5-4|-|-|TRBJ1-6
CASSPVGSNNSPLHF
TGTGCCAGCAGCCCCGTGGGCTCGAATAATTCACCCCTCCACTTT
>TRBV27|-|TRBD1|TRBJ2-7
CASSPAGQGFAYEQYF
TGTGCCAGCAGTCCTGCGGGACAGGGGTTCGCCTACGAGCAGTACTTC
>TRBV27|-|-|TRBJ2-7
CASSPTGRGSYEQYF
TGTGCCAGCAGCCCGACAGGGCGGGGCTCCTACGAGCAGTACTTC
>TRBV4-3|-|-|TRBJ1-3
CASSPSRPGSGNTIYF
TGCGCCAGCAGCCCCTCCCGTCCGGGCTCTGGAAACACCATATATTTT
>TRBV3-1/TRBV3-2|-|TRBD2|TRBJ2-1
CASSQEGGLEEQFF
TGTGCCAGCAGCCAAGAAGGGGGACTAGAAGAGCAGTTCTTC
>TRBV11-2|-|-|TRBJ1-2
CASSLGRGSGGYTF
TGTGCCAGCAGCTTAGGGAGGGGATCAGGCGGCTACACCTTC
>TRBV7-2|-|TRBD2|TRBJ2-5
CASSVGTRETQYF
TGTGCCAGCAGCGTCGGGACTAGAGAGACCCAGTACTTC
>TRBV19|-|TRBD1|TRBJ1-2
CASSLVGDREDNGYTF
TGTGCCAGTAGTCTCGTCGGGGACAGGGAAGATAATGGCTACACCTTC
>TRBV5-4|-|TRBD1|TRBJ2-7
CASRSGTGASYEQYF
TGTGCCAGCAGGTCCGGGACAGGAGCATCCTACGAGCAGTACTTC
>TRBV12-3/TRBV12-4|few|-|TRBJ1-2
CASSLRNYGYTF
TGTGCCAGCAGTTTGAGGAACTATGGCTACACCTTC
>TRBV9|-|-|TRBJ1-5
CASSVGYSNQPQHF
TGTGCCAGCAGCGTAGGCTATAGCAATCAGCCCCAGCATTTT
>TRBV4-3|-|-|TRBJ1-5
CASTPVIQCNQPQHF
TGCGCCAGCACTCCAGTAATACAGTGCAATCAGCCCCAGCATTTT
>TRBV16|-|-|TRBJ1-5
CASSQSGGAPDNQPQHF
TGTGCCAGCAGCCAATCGGGGGGGGCGCCGGACAATCAGCCCCAGCATTTT
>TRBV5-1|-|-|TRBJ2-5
CASSLDGQIQETQYF
TGCGCCAGCAGCTTGGATGGACAGATACAAGAGACCCAGTACTTC
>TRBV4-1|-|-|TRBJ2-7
CASSPRTGGQDEQYF
TGCGCCAGCAGCCCAAGGACCGGGGGGCAGGACGAGCAGTACTTC
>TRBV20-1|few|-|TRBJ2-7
CSAGRAYEQYF
TGCAGTGCGGGTCGGGCCTACGAGCAGTACTTC
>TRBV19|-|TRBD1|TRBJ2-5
CASSIRTGGGETQYF
TGTGCCAGTAGTATTCGGACAGGGGGCGGGGAGACCCAGTACTTC
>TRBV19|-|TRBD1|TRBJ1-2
CASSIRRGQETNYGYTF
TGTGCCAGTAGTATCCGGAGGGGACAGGAGACGAACTATGGCTACACCTTC
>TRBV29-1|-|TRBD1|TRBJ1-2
CSVDRDNGYTF
TGCAGCGTCGACAGGGATAATGGCTACACCTTC
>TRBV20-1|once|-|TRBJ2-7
CSATRHYEQYF
TGCAGTGCTACCCGACACTACGAGCAGTACTTC
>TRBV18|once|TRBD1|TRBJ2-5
CASSDGQGWTQYF
TGTGCCAGCTCAGATGGACAGGGATGGACCCAGTACTTC
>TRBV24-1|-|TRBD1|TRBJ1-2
CATSDSSTGDSYGYTF
TGTGCCACCAGTGATAGTTCGACAGGGGATAGCTATGGCTACACCTTC
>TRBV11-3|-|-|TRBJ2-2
CASRLGGTGELFF
TGTGCCAGCAGACTCGGGGGCACCGGGGAGCTGTTTTTT
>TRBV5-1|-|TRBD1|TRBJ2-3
CASSLWTGTGTDTQYF
TGCGCCAGCAGCTTGTGGACCGGGACAGGCACAGATACGCAGTATTTT
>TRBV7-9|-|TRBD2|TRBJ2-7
CASSLAGLSQIYEQYF
TGTGCCAGCAGTTTAGCGGGCCTGAGCCAGATCTACGAGCAGTACTTC
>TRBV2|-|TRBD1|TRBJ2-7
CASSVTGTGVHEQYF
TGTGCCAGCAGTGTAACGGGGACAGGGGTCCACGAGCAGTACTTC
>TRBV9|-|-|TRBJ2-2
CASSPLREGTGELFF
TGTGCCAGCAGCCCCCTGCGGGAAGGGACCGGGGAGCTGTTTTTT
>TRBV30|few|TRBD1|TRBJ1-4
CAWSVKLDRGSEKLFF
TGTGCCTGGAGTGTAAAATTGGACAGGGGGAGTGAAAAACTGTTTTTT
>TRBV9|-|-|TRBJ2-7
CASSVDHSSYEQYF
TGTGCCAGCAGCGTAGACCACAGTTCCTACGAGCAGTACTTC
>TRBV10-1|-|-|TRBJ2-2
CASSGGSGAGELFF
TGCGCCAGCAGTGGAGGATCAGGGGCCGGGGAGCTGTTTTTT
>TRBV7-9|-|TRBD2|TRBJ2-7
CASSLHGGTYEQYF
TGTGCCAGCAGCTTACACGGGGGGACCTACGAGCAGTACTTC
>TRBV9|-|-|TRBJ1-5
CASSVGGSSNQPQHF
TGTGCCAGCAGCGTAGGAGGGAGTAGCAATCAGCCCCAGCATTTT
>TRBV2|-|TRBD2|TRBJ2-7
CASSEEARETIYEQYF
TGTGCCAGCAGTGAGGAGGCGCGGGAGACCATTTACGAGCAGTACTTC
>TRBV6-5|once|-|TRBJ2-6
CASSQAQAVVLTF
TGTGCCAGCAGCCAGGCCCAAGCCGTTGTCCTGACTTTC
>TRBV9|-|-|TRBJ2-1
CASSRAGAHNEQFF
TGTGCCAGCAGCAGGGCGGGGGCCCACAATGAGCAGTTCTTC
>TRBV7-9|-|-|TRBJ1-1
CASSLASGTGRRTEAFF
TGTGCCAGCAGCTTAGCTTCGGGAACAGGGAGAAGGACTGAAGCTTTCTTT
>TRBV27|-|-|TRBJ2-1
CASRLRGGGGNEQFF
TGTGCCAGCAGGCTTCGCGGGGGCGGGGGCAATGAGCAGTTCTTC
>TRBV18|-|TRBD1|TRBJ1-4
CASSPRQGDNEKLFF
TGTGCCAGCTCACCACGACAGGGGGACAATGAAAAACTGTTTTTT
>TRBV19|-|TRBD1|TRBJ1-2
CASRPTDREDGYTF
TGTGCCAGCCGCCCAACGGACAGGGAGGACGGCTACACCTTC
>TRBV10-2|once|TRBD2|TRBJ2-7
CASNDPGGLAPYEQYF
TGCGCCAGCAACGATCCAGGGGGACTAGCACCCTACGAGCAGTACTTC